This T cell receptor (beta chain) was sequenced during a study of cytomegalovirus exposure and HLA in healthy donors. Across the study: Later, an analysis reported that the 110 or so validation repertoires had used the same platform as the approximately 600 first-cohort repertoires.

Notes on this clone: The antigen is not known.

Study-wide findings and caveats: Investigators reported some 150 TCR beta chains as tied to cytomegalovirus. Rare TCR sequences predominated, though certain public TCRs were found in many donors.

The validation cohort, a group of under 150 subjects, included the donors and was separate from the roughly 600-subject first cohort. Assay: immunoSEQ multiplex PCR; the TCRdb copy retains only in-frame clones and omits some. This sample has 150,000 to 200,000 clones, with approximately 96% found just once. This CDR3 has 15 amino acids. Germline CDR1 and CDR2: SGHNT and YENEEA. The V and J ends lost 1 base and 5 bases respectively, with 12 bases between them. Material: PBMCs. This clonotype was obtained from a woman aged 18-29 years in good health and CMV-seronegative. This sequence joins TRBV11-3 and TRBJ2-1; no firm D call. The CDR3 region is CASSLGSGLNNEQFF. The CDR3 nucleotides are TGTGCCAGCAGCTTAGGGTCTGGGCTAAACAATGAGCAGTTCTTC.